The rows below give T cell receptor beta chains drawn from one sample of a study of T cells in Graves' hyperthyroidism and ophthalmopathy. Using its own MiXCR run on the multiplex PCR reads, TCRdb lists one record per CDR3 protein. The data show 250,000 to 300,000 distinct CDR3 sequences, with roughly 14% seen just once and around 7.9% held by the top ten. The sample comprised blood. The receptors originated from a woman aged 25 to 45 with Graves' hyperthyroidism that later progressed to Graves' ophthalmopathy. The CDR3 runs from the conserved cysteine through the conserved F or W. A D gene is named only where the DNA matches it firmly. Expanded clones are given a class, and other clones once, few, many or no size at all.

d_call clone_size j_call v_call cdr3_nt cdr3_aa
NA few TRBJ2-2 TRBV6-1 TGTGCCAGCAGGGGCCGGCGTGGGGGGGAGCTGTTTTTT CASRGRRGGELFF
NA many TRBJ1-1 TRBV28 TGTGCCAGCAGTTTGGGCGGGGGAGCGGACACTGAAGCTTTCTTT CASSLGGGADTEAFF
NA few TRBJ2-7 TRBV28 TGTGCCAGCAGAGGGGGACGGAGTCCCTACGAGCAGTACTTC CASRGGRSPYEQYF
NA NA TRBJ2-5 TRBV19 TGTGCCAGTAGTATCAGCCCCTTTGGCCAAGAGACCCAGTACTTC CASSISPFGQETQYF
NA few TRBJ2-5 TRBV29-1 TGCAGCGTTGAAGATCTTTGGGAGACCCAGTACTTC CSVEDLWETQYF
NA many TRBJ2-5 TRBV7-6 TGTGCCAGCAGCTTATTCGGGAGCCCAATGGAGACCCAGTACTTC CASSLFGSPMETQYF
NA many TRBJ2-3 TRBV12-5 TGTGCTAGTGGTTTGGTAGGGGGACTATACACAGATACGCAGTATTTT CASGLVGGLYTDTQYF
NA many TRBJ1-2 TRBV20-1 TGCAGTGCTAGAGGCGCTCAGGGCGACTATGGCTACACCTTC CSARGAQGDYGYTF
NA NA TRBJ1-6 TRBV4-3 TGCGCCAGCAGCCAAGTTAGGACGGATAATAATTCACCCCTCCACTTT CASSQVRTDNNSPLHF
TRBD1 many TRBJ1-2 TRBV9 TGTGCCAGCAGCGGATACAGGGGCGGTTATGGCTACACCTTC CASSGYRGGYGYTF
NA NA TRBJ2-2 TRBV4-3 TGCGCCAGCAGTCCTGACCGGCATTTCACCGGGGAGCTGTTTTTT CASSPDRHFTGELFF
NA many TRBJ2-7 TRBV6-1 TGTGCCAGCGTAACGGGCGGAGCCTACGAGCAGTACTTC CASVTGGAYEQYF
NA few TRBJ2-1 TRBV19 TGTGCCAGTAGTACCTCCGGGACTGGGGGGACTGGTGAGCAGTTCTTC CASSTSGTGGTGEQFF
NA many TRBJ2-1 TRBV7-6 TGTGCCAGCAGCTTAGCGCCAAGTAGGGATGAGCAGTTCTTC CASSLAPSRDEQFF
TRBD2 NA TRBJ2-7 TRBV9 TGTGCCAGCAGCGTACTAGCGGGAGGTAGAGACGAGCAGTACTTC CASSVLAGGRDEQYF
TRBD1 many TRBJ2-3 TRBV4-2 TGTGCCAGCAGCCAGGCCGGGACAGGGGAACCAGATACGCAGTATTTT CASSQAGTGEPDTQYF
NA many TRBJ2-1 TRBV27 TGTGCCAGCAGTTTATTGCCCCCAGCTAGCGCTAGCTCCTACAATGAGCAGTTCTTC CASSLLPPASASSYNEQFF
TRBD2 many TRBJ2-1 TRBV24-1 TGTGCCACCAGTGGCGTAGCGGGACTTTACAATGAGCAGTTCTTC CATSGVAGLYNEQFF
TRBD2 many TRBJ2-1 TRBV28 TGTGCCAGCAGTTCACCAGCTTGGACTAGCGGGGAGTACAATGAGCAGTTCTTC CASSSPAWTSGEYNEQFF
NA many TRBJ1-6 TRBV28 TGTGCCAGCAGTTTATTATCCAGCTTGGGGTCACCCCTCCACTTT CASSLLSSLGSPLHF
NA NA TRBJ1-5 TRBV19 TGTGCCACCTCGGTCAGTCCCTGGGAAGGAGGGCAGCCCCAGCATTTT CATSVSPWEGGQPQHF
NA NA TRBJ1-6 TRBV11-2 TGTGCCAGCAGCCTTTCGGACATTTCACCCCTCCACTTT CASSLSDISPLHF
TRBD2 NA TRBJ2-1 TRBV5-6 TGTGCCAGCAGCTTCGGGACTAGGATGGACAATGAGCAGTTCTTC CASSFGTRMDNEQFF
NA many TRBJ2-5 TRBV12-3/TRBV12-4 TGTGCCAGCAGTCCCCGATCTTCAGAGACCCAGTACTTC CASSPRSSETQYF
TRBD2 NA TRBJ2-7 TRBV19 TGTGCCAGTAGTTGGCGGGAGGGTTCCTACGAGCAGTACTTC CASSWREGSYEQYF
TRBD1 many TRBJ1-4 TRBV20-1 TGCAGTGCTAGAGAGAGGGGGACAGTTAATGAAAAACTGTTTTTT CSARERGTVNEKLFF
NA NA TRBJ2-1 TRBV25-1 TGTGCCAGCAGTGATTGGGGGGATCTCAATGAGCAGTTCTTC CASSDWGDLNEQFF
TRBD1 many TRBJ1-1 TRBV12-3/TRBV12-4 TGTGCCAGCAGTTTTGACTCGGACAGGGGGAGGAACACTGAAGCTTTCTTT CASSFDSDRGRNTEAFF
TRBD2 many TRBJ2-5 TRBV24-1 TGTGCCACCAGTGATGGGACTAGCGAGAAAGAGACCCAGTACTTC CATSDGTSEKETQYF
NA few TRBJ2-6 TRBV30 TGTGCCTGGAACAAGGGGGGGTCGGGGGCCAACGTCCTGACTTTC CAWNKGGSGANVLTF
NA few TRBJ1-2 TRBV4-2 TGTGCCAGCAGCGCACCAGACCAGGGGTACTATGGCTACACCTTC CASSAPDQGYYGYTF
NA many TRBJ2-5 TRBV28 TGTGCCAGCAGCCCCGACAGAAAAGGGTGGGAGACCCAGTACTTC CASSPDRKGWETQYF
NA NA TRBJ2-1 TRBV6-2/TRBV6-3 TGTGCCAGCAGGCCCAGGCTAGCGTACTACAATGAGCAGTTCTTC CASRPRLAYYNEQFF
NA many TRBJ1-1 TRBV18 TGTGCCAGCTCACGAGAGGGCTCGAACACTGAAGCTTTCTTT CASSREGSNTEAFF
TRBD1 few TRBJ1-2 TRBV24-1 TGTGCCACCAGTAACTCCGGGACAGGGCCCTGTGGCTACACCTTC CATSNSGTGPCGYTF
NA many TRBJ2-7 TRBV4-2 TGTGCCAGCAGCCAAGACAACTCCTACGAGCAGTACTTC CASSQDNSYEQYF
TRBD1 NA TRBJ2-7 TRBV10-3 TGTGCCATCAGTGGCCAAGGGACAGCCGCACATGGATCCTCCTACGAGCAGTACTTC CAISGQGTAAHGSSYEQYF
NA many TRBJ1-2 TRBV18 TGTGCCAGCTCACTGGAGCGAGGGGCACGGCATGGCTACACCTTC CASSLERGARHGYTF
TRBD2 many TRBJ2-1 TRBV5-1 TGCGCCAGCAGCTTGGATAGCGGGAGAGGGAATGAGCAGTTCTTC CASSLDSGRGNEQFF
NA many TRBJ2-3 TRBV7-2 TGTGCCAGCAGCCGAGGACAGTTCACAGATACGCAGTATTTT CASSRGQFTDTQYF
NA once TRBJ1-1 TRBV5-4 TGTGCCAGCGCTGTGGGGGGTCGTGAAGCTTTCTTT CASAVGGREAFF
NA NA TRBJ1-4 TRBV6-1 TGTGCCAGCAGCGAAGGGGAAGGTTTAACTAATGAAAAACTGTTTTTT CASSEGEGLTNEKLFF
NA NA TRBJ1-6 TRBV7-6 TGTGCCAGCAGCTCGTCCACAGGCTCTAATTCACCCCTCCACTTT CASSSSTGSNSPLHF
NA many TRBJ2-5 TRBV7-9 TGTGCCAGCAGCTTATCTCCCGTCGGCAGCCAAGAGACCCAGTACTTC CASSLSPVGSQETQYF
NA NA TRBJ2-3 TRBV9 TGTGCCAGCAGCGTAGCGGCTAGCAAAGGGGAAGATACGCAGTATTTT CASSVAASKGEDTQYF
TRBD2 many TRBJ2-1 TRBV24-1 TGTGCCACCAGTGACCCACGACCGGGACTAGCGGTAAACAATGAGCAGTTCTTC CATSDPRPGLAVNNEQFF